These 31 T cell receptor beta chains were all obtained from the same sample, sequenced in a study of ipilimumab plus nivolumab after autologous stem cell transplantation. Profiling relied on immunoSEQ multiplex PCR, and the TCRdb table lists in-frame clones only, not all of them. The sample yields 15,000 or so clones, about 86% seen once. The source was PBMCs, collected in a trial of ipilimumab plus nivolumab as post-transplant consolidation. These receptors were collected from a male donor with diffuse large B-cell lymphoma.

The V and J genes are TRBV6-6 and TRBJ2-7; the D gene is possibly TRBD1 (5 bases). The CDR3 length is 13 residues. Trimming took 2 bases from V and 4 from J, leaving 9 bases between them. Germline loops: CDR1 MNHNY, CDR2 SVGAGI (reference sequence). This chain's CDR3 is CASSYSQGYEQYF. DNA of the CDR3: TGTGCCAGCAGTTACAGTCAGGGTTACGAGCAGTACTTC.

This clone was counted once. This chain uses TRBV6-6 with TRBJ1-5; D call uncertain. The CDR3 is 13 residues long. The germline V gene has CDR1 MNHNY and CDR2 SVGAGI (reference sequence). V shed 7 bases and J shed 3 bases, with 10 bases lying between them. CDR3 sequence: CASKVRDNQPQHF. DNA of the CDR3: TGTGCCAGCAAGGTCAGAGACAATCAGCCCCAGCATTTT.

Judged by abundance, this clone is medium-sized. In DNA form, the CDR3 reads TGTGCCAGCAGCTTAGTGTCGACAAATTCACCCCTCCACTTT. This translates into CASSLVSTNSPLHF. The chain links TRBV7-9 to TRBJ1-6; D is undetermined. This CDR3 spans 14 amino acids. Trimming left V 1 base short and J 7 bases short, with 8 bases between. From germline, CDR1 is SEHNR and CDR2 FQNEAQ (reference sequence).

The V call is TRBV14, the J call TRBJ2-7; D might be TRBD1 (5 bases). The V gene lost 1 base and the J gene lost 3 bases, with 13 bases spanning the gap. CDR1 is SGHDN, CDR2 FVKESK, per germline. This CDR3 has 15 residues. The CDR3 sequence is CASSQGGSPGYEQYF. CDR3 coding DNA: TGTGCCAGCAGCCAAGGGGGCAGCCCCGGCTACGAGCAGTACTTC.

The chain joins TRBV2 to TRBJ2-1, with 8 bases lining up with TRBD2. The CDR3 covers 14 residues. The germline gives CDR1 SNHLY, CDR2 FYNNEI. J lost 8 bases, V lost 6 bases, and 9 bases had no gene match. CDR3 amino acids: CASSAGTRFYEQFF. CDR3 in DNA: TGTGCCAGCAGCGCCGGGACTAGGTTTTATGAGCAGTTCTTC.

The chain recombines TRBV4-1 with TRBJ2-3; 12 bases map to TRBD2. CDR1 and CDR2 (germline): MGHRA, YSYEKL. This CDR3 contains 20 residues. V shed 1 base and J 1 base; nucleotides not matched to a gene: 12. This CDR3 reads CASSQVASGGALSGTDTQYF. The CDR3 bases are TGCGCCAGCAGCCAAGTGGCTAGCGGGGGGGCCCTTTCGGGCACAGATACGCAGTATTTT.

The chain uses TRBV30 and TRBJ1-6; TRBD1 matches 7 bases. CDR1 and CDR2 from the germline V gene are GTSNPN and SVGIG (reference sequence). The V segment lost 3 bases and the J segment 9 bases; nucleotides outside the gene matches: 8. This CDR3 has 14 residues. DNA for the CDR3: TGTGCCTGGAGGGGACAGTCCGAGTCTTCACCCCTCCACTTT. It yields the protein CAWRGQSESSPLHF.

V usage is TRBV5-6 and J usage is TRBJ2-3; 9 bases match TRBD2. The trim removed 1 base at V and 3 bases at J, leaving 9 bases unmatched. The V gene's germline CDR1 is SGHDT and CDR2 YYEEEE. The CDR3 spans 17 residues. The DNA of the CDR3 is TGTGCCAGCAGCTTGTCGGCTAGCGGGGCTATAACAGATACGCAGTATTTT. This gives the protein CASSLSASGAITDTQYF.

The gene calls are TRBV4-1 and TRBJ2-1; D gene ambiguous. The V and J ends lost 5 bases and 3 bases respectively, with 8 bases between them. CDR3 size: 13 residues. From germline, CDR1 is MGHRA and CDR2 YSYEKL. CDR3 region: CASSAYSYNEQFF. The DNA for the CDR3 is TGCGCCAGCAGCGCTTACAGCTACAATGAGCAGTTCTTC.

The genes are TRBV27 and TRBJ2-1; D is uncertain. CDR3 length: 15 residues. V shed 7 bases and J shed 5 bases, with 18 bases lying between them. Germline V CDR1 and CDR2: MNHEY, SMNVEV (reference sequence). The CDR3 region has the DNA TGTGCCAGCACTTCCTGGTTAGGTCCCCACAATGAGCAGTTCTTC. Translating it yields CASTSWLGPHNEQFF.

The genes are TRBV28 and TRBJ1-2; 8 bases are shared with TRBD1. The CDR3 totals 15 residues. V lost 2 bases to trimming and J lost 8 bases; unmatched junction nucleotides: 10. The germline CDR1 and CDR2 sequences are MDHEN and SYDVKM. Written as DNA, the CDR3 is TGTGCCAGCAGTTTAGTCCCGGGACAGGTTGGGGGCTACACCTTC. This translates into CASSLVPGQVGGYTF.

The chain recombines TRBV2 with TRBJ1-5; 8 nucleotides match TRBD1. V shed 7 bases and J 6 bases; nucleotides not matched to a gene: 5. The CDR3 covers 13 residues. CDR1 is SNHLY, CDR2 FYNNEI, per germline. CDR3 sequence reads: CASKGQGTQPQHF. CDR3 in DNA: TGTGCCAGCAAAGGACAGGGCACTCAGCCCCAGCATTTT.

The chain couples TRBV7-9 to TRBJ2-3; either TRBD1 or TRBD2 may supply D (5 bases each). The germline V gene has CDR1 SEHNR and CDR2 FQNEAQ (reference sequence). There are 16 residues in the CDR3. V was trimmed by 5 bases and J by 1 base, leaving 16 bases between them. In DNA, the CDR3 is TGTGCCAGCAGCAGACCCGGGACCCATCGCACAGATACGCAGTATTTT. This translates into CASSRPGTHRTDTQYF.

This clone has only a few counts. The chain employs TRBV27 and TRBJ2-5; D is perhaps TRBD1 (6 bases). The end of the DNA fits TRBJ2-7 better, so the J call may be wrong. CDR1 and CDR2 from the germline V gene are MNHEY and SMNVEV (reference sequence). The CDR3 consists of 15 residues. The CDR3 coding sequence is TGTGCCAGCAGACTACAGGGTGGTGGATCCTACGAGCAGTACTTC. It is translated as CASRLQGGGSYEQYF.

The chain recombines TRBV7-8 with TRBJ2-2, with 11 bases that match TRBD2. Losses at the gene ends were 6 bases for V and 4 bases for J; bases not matched to a gene: 4. The CDR3 is made up of 15 amino acids. Germline-derived CDR1 and CDR2 are SGHVS and FQNEAQ. CDR3 sequence (DNA): TGTGCCAGCAGTTATACTAGCGGGGGCACCGGGGAGCTGTTTTTT. This sequence encodes CASSYTSGGTGELFF.

The chain employs TRBV28 and TRBJ2-3; D may be TRBD2 (6 bases). CDR1 and CDR2 from the germline V gene are MDHEN and SYDVKM. V lost 6 bases, J lost 2 bases, and 18 bases lay in between. This CDR3 region has 16 residues. Here the CDR3 DNA reads TGTGCCAGCAGCTGGACGGCTAGCGAAGACACAGATACGCAGTATTTT. Protein product: CASSWTASEDTDTQYF.

This chain uses TRBV30 with TRBJ2-5; 8 bases are shared with TRBD2. Trimming removed 2 bases from V and 9 bases from J; junction bases left unmatched: 8. The CDR3 loop spans 13 amino acids. The germline V gene has CDR1 GTSNPN and CDR2 SVGIG (reference sequence). Here the CDR3 reads CAWSSGGFRSQYF. The CDR3 DNA reads TGTGCCTGGAGTTCGGGGGGGTTTCGGTCCCAGTACTTC.

The chain links TRBV5-5 to TRBJ2-1, with 15 bases matching TRBD2. This CDR3 has 14 amino acids. Looked up from germline, CDR1 is SGHKS and CDR2 is YYEKEE (reference sequence). The ends lost 2 bases at V and 15 bases at J; junction bases unmatched: 6. The CDR3 DNA reads TGTGCCAGCAGCTTAGGACTAGCGGGGGGGCCGCCGTTCTTC. Amino acids: CASSLGLAGGPPFF.

The V call is TRBV14, the J call TRBJ1-2; 10 nucleotides align to TRBD1. This CDR3 contains 14 residues. Germline lookup yields CDR1 SGHDN and CDR2 FVKESK. The junction had 10 bases not matched to a gene; V was cut back by 5 bases and J by 10 bases. This CDR3 reads CASSSTGTGAIYTF. In DNA form, the CDR3 reads TGTGCCAGCAGCTCGACCGGGACAGGGGCCATCTACACCTTC. Together with reference TRBV14 and TRBJ1-2, the CDR3 gives the full variable domain: EAGVTQFPSHSVIEKGQTVTLRCDPISGHDNLYWYRRVMGKEIKFLLHFVKESKQDESGMPNNRFLAERTGGTYSTLKVQPAELEDSGVYFCASSSTGTGAIYTFGSGTRLTVV.

This chain links TRBV19 with TRBJ2-3, with TRBD2 as a possible D gene (6 bases). The V end lost 5 bases, the J end lost 2 bases, and 17 bases lay between the germline ends. Germline CDR1 and CDR2: LNHDA and SQIVND (reference sequence). This CDR3 is built from 16 residues. For the CDR3, the DNA is TGTGCCAGTAGTGGGGGAATCGCGGGACCCACAGATACGCAGTATTTT. Its protein product is CASSGGIAGPTDTQYF.

V and J are TRBV6-5 and TRBJ1-2; weak D call: TRBD1 (5 bases). Germline assignment: CDR1 MNHEY and CDR2 SVGAGI. The CDR3 extends over 15 amino acids. Trimming cost V 4 bases and J 5 bases, with 17 bases left between them. CDR3 nucleotides: TGTGCCAGCAGTTCCCCTGGGGAGGGGATATATGGCTACACCTTC. This encodes CASSSPGEGIYGYTF.

This clone was detected a few times. The chain is built from TRBV30 and TRBJ1-6; D is perhaps TRBD1 (5 bases). Germline V gene sequence: CDR1 GTSNPN, CDR2 SVGIG (reference sequence). With 3 bases removed from V and 11 bases from J, the gap between germline ends came to 17 bases. This CDR3 is built from 14 residues. CDR3 region: CAWRGQASMTPLHF. CDR3 nucleotides: TGTGCCTGGAGGGGGCAGGCTTCGATGACACCCCTCCACTTT.

The chain joins TRBV5-6 to TRBJ2-3, with 8 nucleotides matching TRBD1. Losses at the gene ends were 4 bases for V and 1 base for J; bases not matched to a gene: 5. The CDR3 loop spans 15 amino acids. Looked up from germline, CDR1 is SGHDT and CDR2 is YYEEEE. CDR3 region: CASSTTTGGTDTQYF. The CDR3 DNA reads TGTGCCAGCAGCACCACGACAGGGGGCACAGATACGCAGTATTTT.

The CDR3 protein is CASSFAVNTEAFF. The CDR3 nucleotides are TGTGCCAGCAGCTTTGCAGTGAACACTGAAGCTTTCTTT. The chain recombines TRBV7-3 with TRBJ1-1, with D uncertain. Germline lookup yields CDR1 SGHTA and CDR2 FQGTGA. Trimming cost V 3 bases and J 0 bases, with 5 bases left between them. The CDR3 runs to 13 residues.

J is TRBJ2-5 and V is TRBV9, with D possibly being TRBD2 (7 bases). V shed 1 base and J shed 5 bases, with 12 bases lying between them. This CDR3 comprises 14 residues. The germline CDR1 and CDR2 sequences are SGDLS and YYNGEE. CDR3 nucleotides: TGTGCCAGCAGCGTAAGGGGGGGGACGGAGACCCAGTACTTC. Translating it yields CASSVRGGTETQYF.

This clone turned up a few times. The rearrangement uses TRBV28 and TRBJ1-2, with D possibly TRBD1 on 5 matching bases. This CDR3 comprises 15 residues. Germline assignment: CDR1 MDHEN and CDR2 SYDVKM. V was cut by 5 bases and J by 2 bases, with 15 bases left in between. The CDR3 spells CASSPRGFRNYGYTF. CDR3 coding DNA: TGTGCCAGCAGTCCACGGGGCTTTAGGAACTATGGCTACACCTTC.

The chain combines TRBV5-8 with TRBJ2-7, with 12 bases lining up with TRBD1. Germline CDR1 SGHTS, CDR2 YDEGEE. The length of the CDR3 is 18 residues. J lost 1 base, V lost 3 bases, and 11 bases had no gene match. The CDR3 sequence is CASSYPGQGALGSYEQYF. The CDR3 DNA is TGTGCCAGCAGCTATCCGGGACAGGGGGCTTTAGGGTCCTACGAGCAGTACTTC.

The chain has TRBV30 and TRBJ2-5, with 10 bases lining up with TRBD2. The CDR3 spans 15 residues. Germline-derived CDR1 and CDR2 are GTSNPN and SVGIG (reference sequence). The ends lost 2 bases at V and 3 bases at J; junction bases unmatched: 6. CDR3 sequence (DNA): TGTGCCTGGAGTAGAGCGGGGGGGTTCGAAGAGACCCAGTACTTC. Translation: CAWSRAGGFEETQYF.

This clone has only one observation. The V call is TRBV18, the J call TRBJ1-2; D possibly corresponds to TRBD1 (6 bases). Trimming left V 3 bases short and J 1 base short, with 6 bases between. Germline CDR1 is KGHSH and CDR2 is LQKENI. CDR3 size: 13 residues. The CDR3 is CASSPDSNYGYTF. The DNA for the CDR3 is TGTGCCAGCTCACCGGACAGTAACTATGGCTACACCTTC.

This chain connects TRBV7-6 to TRBJ2-1; 9 bases fit TRBD2. V lost 0 bases to trimming and J lost 4 bases; unmatched junction nucleotides: 1. This CDR3 has 15 amino acids. Germline V gene sequence: CDR1 SGHVS, CDR2 FNYEAQ. As DNA, the CDR3 is TGTGCCAGCAGCTTAGCGCGGGGGGGATACAATGAGCAGTTCTTC. It encodes CASSLARGGYNEQFF.

The chain links TRBV6-1 to TRBJ2-5; TRBD2 aligns across 12 bases. The CDR3 runs to 15 residues. J lost 2 bases, V lost 2 bases, and 0 bases had no gene match. Germline V gene sequence: CDR1 MNHNS, CDR2 SASEGT. In DNA, the CDR3 is TGTGCCAGCAGTGAACTAGCGGGGGGGCAAGAGACCCAGTACTTC. It specifies CASSELAGGQETQYF.